This T cell receptor beta chain is from a study of sequential checkpoint blockade in melanoma. Study context: Patients were randomized 1:1 to nivolumab-then-ipilimumab or ipilimumab-then-nivolumab first-line.

The repertoire was sequenced with immunoSEQ multiplex PCR; TCRdb's copy has only in-frame clones and lacks some. The sample lists some 35,000 clones; over 75% were seen once. This clone showed up just a few times. The junction shows a germline mismatch at one end, possibly a read error. CDR1 and CDR2 (germline): ENHRY, SYGVKD. CDR3 length: 13 amino acids. Treatment specified: randomized to nivolumab then ipilimumab (arm A) or the reverse (arm B). Live CD3+CD8+ CD19− CD56− cells were sorted from PBMCs. The V call is TRBV10-3, the J call TRBJ2-5, with D uncertain. This sequence originates from a human donor with melanoma. Sequences were derived from CD8+ T cells sorted from blood (inferred from file names), sampled from a patient given nivolumab and ipilimumab in sequence. The DNA of the CDR3 is TGTGCCACCAGTGTAAAGAGCCAAGAGACCCAGTACTTC. Protein sequence: CATSVKSQETQYF.